These T cell receptor beta chains were read from a single sample in a study of TIL therapy for anti-PD-1-resistant metastatic lung cancer. Assay used: immunoSEQ multiplex PCR; TCRdb lists only in-frame clones, some missing. Found here are approximately 15,000 clones, around 88% of them singletons; the top ten hold approximately 0.85%. Sequences were derived from blood, sampled at baseline. The receptors shown here come from a person aged 25-80 years with non-small cell lung cancer. Both conserved end residues are part of each CDR3. Each record gives: V gene, J gene, clone size, D gene, CDR3 protein, CDR3 DNA. D genes are given only for firm matches. A clone size is listed for some rows: how often the clone was seen (once, few, many), or a class if it is expanded.

>TRBV7-7|TRBJ2-5|-|-
CASSLSGGLETQYF
TGTGCCAGCAGCTTGTCTGGGGGTTTGGAGACCCAGTACTTC
>TRBV29-1|TRBJ2-1|-|-
CSVGLGGSRPYNEQFF
TGCAGCGTTGGCCTTGGCGGCAGTCGACCGTACAATGAGCAGTTCTTC
>TRBV15|TRBJ2-1|-|-
CATSRDPQGYNEQFF
TGTGCCACCAGCAGAGATCCCCAGGGTTACAATGAGCAGTTCTTC
>TRBV29-1|TRBJ1-1|once|-
CSAAGWGTEAFF
TGCAGCGCCGCCGGGTGGGGGACTGAAGCTTTCTTT
>TRBV19|TRBJ1-5|-|-
CASSILGGGNQPQHF
TGTGCCAGTAGTATCTTGGGGGGGGGCAATCAGCCCCAGCATTTT
>TRBV6-6|TRBJ1-5|-|-
CASSYPTDSNQPQHF
TGTGCCAGCAGTTACCCGACAGACAGCAATCAGCCCCAGCATTTT
>TRBV11-3|TRBJ2-1|-|TRBD2
CASSLVLAGGYNEQFF
TGTGCCAGCAGCTTAGTTCTAGCGGGAGGATACAATGAGCAGTTCTTC
>TRBV9|TRBJ2-3|-|-
CASSVGVGGPTDTQYF
TGTGCCAGCAGCGTAGGGGTGGGAGGCCCTACAGATACGCAGTATTTT
>TRBV19|TRBJ2-1|-|TRBD1
CASSIRDRVVEQFF
TGTGCCAGTAGTATCCGGGACAGGGTGGTTGAGCAGTTCTTC
>TRBV4-2|TRBJ2-3|-|-
CASNLKGGAGDTQYF
TGTGCCAGTAATCTTAAGGGGGGGGCAGGGGATACGCAGTATTTT
>TRBV2|TRBJ2-7|-|TRBD1
CASSDVRDRGLRYEQYF
TGTGCCAGCAGTGACGTGAGGGACAGGGGGCTTCGATACGAGCAGTACTTC
>TRBV27|TRBJ1-1|-|TRBD1
CASITDRGRFTEAFF
TGTGCCAGCATTACGGACAGGGGGCGCTTCACTGAAGCTTTCTTT
>TRBV28|TRBJ1-2|-|-
CASTIRGAHGYTF
TGTGCCAGCACAATCCGGGGGGCACATGGCTACACCTTC
>TRBV4-2|TRBJ1-1|-|TRBD1
CASSQTGGAPDTEAFF
TGTGCCAGCAGCCAAACAGGGGGCGCACCGGACACTGAAGCTTTCTTT
>TRBV6-5|TRBJ1-2|-|-
CASRPGGGPGGYTF
TGTGCCAGCCGACCCGGAGGGGGACCGGGTGGCTACACCTTC
>TRBV28|TRBJ1-3|once|TRBD1
CASSLGGTGSGGNTIYF
TGTGCCAGCAGTTTAGGCGGGACAGGGTCGGGTGGAAACACCATATATTTT
>TRBV4-3|TRBJ2-3|few|-
CASSQGGRDTDTQYF
TGCGCCAGCAGCCAAGGGGGGCGGGATACAGATACGCAGTATTTT
>TRBV9|TRBJ2-1|-|TRBD2
CASSAGGASYNEQFF
TGTGCCAGCAGCGCCGGGGGGGCTTCCTACAATGAGCAGTTCTTC
>TRBV2|TRBJ1-5|few|TRBD1
CASSRQGLDQPQHF
TGTGCCAGCAGTCGACAGGGTTTGGATCAGCCCCAGCATTTT
>TRBV29-1|TRBJ2-1|-|TRBD1
CTIGDSRFNEQFF
TGCACCATTGGGGACAGCCGATTCAATGAGCAGTTCTTC
>TRBV6-1|TRBJ1-5|once|-
CASRQTFNQPQHF
TGTGCCTCAAGGCAGACCTTCAATCAGCCCCAGCATTTT
>TRBV2|TRBJ2-3|-|TRBD2
CATSAGGGMADTQYF
TGTGCCACCTCAGCGGGGGGCGGGATGGCAGATACGCAGTATTTT
>TRBV30|TRBJ2-5|-|TRBD2
CAWRPGREETQYF
TGTGCCTGGAGACCCGGGAGGGAAGAGACCCAGTACTTC
>TRBV19|TRBJ2-5|-|-
CASSRAQQETQYF
TGTGCCAGTAGTCGGGCACAGCAAGAGACCCAGTACTTC
>TRBV9|TRBJ2-7|-|TRBD1
CASSEGAKNEQYF
TGTGCCAGCAGCGAGGGGGCGAAGAACGAGCAGTACTTC
>TRBV27|TRBJ1-1|-|-
CASSPFTGEAFF
TGTGCCAGCAGTCCCTTTACGGGCGAAGCTTTCTTT
>TRBV7-2|TRBJ1-2|-|-
CASSSSGLEGYTF
TGTGCCAGCAGCTCCTCCGGGCTTGAGGGTTACACCTTC
>TRBV2|TRBJ1-5|-|-
CASSEGENHNQPQHF
TGTGCCAGCAGTGAAGGGGAGAACCACAATCAGCCCCAGCATTTT
>TRBV29-1|TRBJ2-1|once|-
CSVVFLSYNEQFF
TGCAGCGTTGTATTCCTCTCCTACAATGAGCAGTTCTTC
>TRBV6-5|TRBJ2-2|-|TRBD2
CASSLSVGGYTGELFF
TGTGCCAGCAGTTTGTCCGTGGGAGGGTACACCGGGGAGCTGTTTTTT
>TRBV29-1|TRBJ1-1|-|-
CSVAPGGGSEAFF
TGCAGCGTTGCCCCGGGGGGAGGGTCTGAAGCTTTCTTT
>TRBV6-5|TRBJ1-1|-|-
CASSYGQNTEAFF
TGTGCCAGCAGTTACGGACAAAACACTGAAGCTTTCTTT
>TRBV6-5|TRBJ2-2|-|-
CASSLAANTGELFF
TGTGCCAGCAGTTTGGCGGCGAACACCGGGGAGCTGTTTTTT
>TRBV4-3|TRBJ1-2|-|-
CASSQIQGALGGYTF
TGCGCCAGCAGCCAAATACAGGGTGCTTTGGGGGGCTACACCTTC
>TRBV30|TRBJ1-4|-|-
CAWRLGGGPSVKLFF
TGTGCCTGGAGGCTAGGCGGGGGGCCTAGTGTAAAACTGTTTTTT
>TRBV28|TRBJ1-2|-|-
CASSLPGSNYGYTF
TGTGCCAGCAGTTTGCCAGGGAGCAACTATGGCTACACCTTC
>TRBV19|TRBJ1-2|-|-
CASIAFGAGYGYTF
-
>TRBV6-6|TRBJ2-5|-|TRBD1
CASRTGEETQYF
TGTGCCAGTAGGACAGGGGAAGAGACCCAGTACTTC
>TRBV5-1|TRBJ1-2|-|-
CASSHSGAMMDGYTF
TGCGCCAGCAGCCACTCCGGGGCTATGATGGATGGCTACACCTTC
>TRBV19|TRBJ2-1|-|TRBD2
CASSIGTSGNNEQFF
TGTGCCAGTAGTATAGGGACTAGCGGGAACAATGAGCAGTTCTTC
>TRBV6-4|TRBJ2-1|-|TRBD2
CANPCYRTSGNEQFF
TGTGCCAACCCGTGTTACAGGACTAGCGGCAATGAGCAGTTCTTC
>TRBV7-6|TRBJ2-5|-|-
CASSPPGLAKETQYF
TGTGCCAGCAGCCCCCCTGGGCTAGCCAAAGAGACCCAGTACTTC
>TRBV9|TRBJ2-3|-|-
CASSPRTFRADTQYF
TGTGCCAGCAGCCCCCGTACTTTCAGGGCTGATACGCAGTATTTT
>TRBV7-2|TRBJ1-5|-|-
CASSLGAGMSNQPQHF
TGTGCCAGCAGCTTAGGGGCAGGGATGAGCAATCAGCCCCAGCATTTT
>TRBV19|TRBJ1-1|-|TRBD1
CASRRDRANTEAFF
TGTGCCAGTAGGAGGGACAGGGCGAACACTGAAGCTTTCTTT
>TRBV5-1|TRBJ2-3|-|TRBD2
CASSSGYLTSGTDTQYF
TGCGCCAGCAGCTCTGGGTATCTGACTAGCGGGACAGATACGCAGTATTTT
>TRBV4-2|TRBJ2-2|few|-
CASSPYGTSNTGELFF
TGTGCCAGCAGCCCCTACGGGACTTCGAACACCGGGGAGCTGTTTTTT
>TRBV11-1|TRBJ2-1|-|-
CASSPMRGSYNEQFF
TGTGCCAGCAGCCCCATGAGGGGCTCCTACAATGAGCAGTTCTTC
>TRBV7-2|TRBJ2-1|-|TRBD2
CASSPPSGHITEQFF
TGTGCCAGCAGCCCTCCTAGCGGACACATTACCGAGCAGTTCTTC
>TRBV27|TRBJ2-5|-|TRBD1
CASKLLGTGLETQYF
TGTGCCAGCAAACTCCTAGGGACAGGACTAGAGACCCAGTACTTC
>TRBV27|TRBJ2-2|-|-
CASRALGGGWSGELFF
TGTGCCAGCAGAGCCCTGGGGGGCGGTTGGTCCGGGGAGCTGTTTTTT
>TRBV27|TRBJ1-2|-|-
CASSLMGGYGYTF
TGTGCCAGCAGTTTAATGGGGGGCTATGGCTACACCTTC
>TRBV11-2|TRBJ1-2|-|TRBD1
CASSSTGGGYGYTF
TGTGCCAGCAGCTCGACAGGGGGAGGATATGGCTACACCTTC
>TRBV6-4|TRBJ1-1|once|-
CADRLLKSNTEAFF
TGTGCCGACCGGTTACTTAAATCGAACACTGAAGCTTTCTTT
>TRBV9|TRBJ2-5|once|TRBD1
CASSWGTGDQETQYF
TGTGCCAGCAGCTGGGGGACAGGGGACCAAGAGACCCAGTACTTC
>TRBV6-5|TRBJ2-2|-|TRBD2
CASSYSGLNTGELFF
TGTGCCAGCAGTTATAGCGGGTTGAACACCGGGGAGCTGTTTTTT
>TRBV28|TRBJ2-1|-|-
CASSFRGDLNEQFF
TGTGCCAGCAGTTTCCGGGGTGATCTTAATGAGCAGTTCTTC
>TRBV7-2|TRBJ2-1|-|TRBD2
CASSFLTSVIEQFF
TGTGCCAGCAGCTTCCTGACTAGCGTGATTGAGCAGTTCTTC
>TRBV5-4|TRBJ1-1|-|-
CASSLLAEMNTEAFF
TGTGCCAGCAGCTTGTTGGCAGAAATGAACACTGAAGCTTTCTTT
>TRBV11-2|TRBJ1-2|-|-
CASSSRTAHYGYTF
TGTGCCAGCAGCTCCCGGACAGCGCACTATGGCTACACCTTC